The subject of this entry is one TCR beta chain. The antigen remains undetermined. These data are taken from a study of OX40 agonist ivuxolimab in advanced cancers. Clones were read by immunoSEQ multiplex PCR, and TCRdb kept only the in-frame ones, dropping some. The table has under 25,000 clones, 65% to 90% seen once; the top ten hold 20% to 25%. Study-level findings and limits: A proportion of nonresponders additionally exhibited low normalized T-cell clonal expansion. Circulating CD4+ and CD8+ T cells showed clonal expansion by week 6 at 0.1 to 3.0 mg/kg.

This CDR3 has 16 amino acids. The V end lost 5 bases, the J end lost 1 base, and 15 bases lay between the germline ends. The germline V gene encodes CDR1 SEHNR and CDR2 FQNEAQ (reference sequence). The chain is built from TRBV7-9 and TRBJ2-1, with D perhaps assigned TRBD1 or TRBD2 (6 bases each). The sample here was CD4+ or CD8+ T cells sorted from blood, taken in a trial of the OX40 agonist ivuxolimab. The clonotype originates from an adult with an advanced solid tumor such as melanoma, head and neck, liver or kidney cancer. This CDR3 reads CASSPHRGTSYNEQFF. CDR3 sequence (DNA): TGTGCCAGCAGCCCTCATCGCGGGACATCCTACAATGAGCAGTTCTTC. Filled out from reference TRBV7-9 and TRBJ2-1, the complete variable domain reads DTGVSQNPRHKITKRGQNVTFRCDPISEHNRLYWYRQTLGQGPEFLTYFQNEAQLEKSRLLSDRFSAERPKGSFSTLEIQRTEQGDSAMYLCASSPHRGTSYNEQFFGPGTRLTVL.